Below are 10 T cell receptor beta chains sequenced from a single sample in a study of blood T cell repertoires in COVID-19. Data came from immunoSEQ multiplex PCR; TCRdb stores just in-frame clones and leaves some out. The table has more than 200,000 clones, roughly 80% seen once; the top ten hold 7.9%. The material sequenced was peripheral blood. The receptor set was obtained from an elderly woman with acute or convalescent COVID-19.

The chain couples TRBV18 to TRBJ2-5; 7 nucleotides align to TRBD1. Looked up from germline, CDR1 is KGHSH and CDR2 is LQKENI. CDR3 length: 15 amino acids. The junction had 8 bases not matched to a gene; V was cut back by 3 bases and J by 4 bases. In DNA, the CDR3 is TGTGCCAGCTCACCGAAGACAGGGATTACAGAGACCCAGTACTTC. The encoded protein is CASSPKTGITETQYF.

The chain links TRBV30 to TRBJ1-5; D perhaps matches TRBD1 (5 bases). CDR1 is GTSNPN, CDR2 SVGIG, per germline (reference sequence). Between the trimmed V and J ends, which lost 1 base and 4 bases, there was a span of 8 bases. This CDR3 has 13 amino acids. For the CDR3, the DNA is TGTGCCTGGAGTGCCGGGGGAAATCAGCCCCAGCATTTT. This sequence encodes CAWSAGGNQPQHF.

The V and J genes are TRBV6-2 or TRBV6-3 and TRBJ2-5; TRBD1 aligns across 10 bases. V trimming: 4 bases; J trimming: 5 bases; junction bases outside the gene matches: 7. This CDR3 has 15 residues. Germline assignment: CDR1 MNHEY and CDR2 SVGEGT. Here the CDR3 DNA reads TGTGCCAGCAGTTCTGGACAGGGGGTAGGGGAGACCCAGTACTTC. Translating it yields CASSSGQGVGETQYF.

This clone was seen a handful of times. The V gene is TRBV19, the J gene TRBJ2-7, with 9 bases fitting TRBD2. J lost 4 bases, V lost 7 bases, and 20 bases had no gene match. Germline CDR1 reads LNHDA; CDR2 reads SQIVND (reference sequence). The CDR3 has 18 amino acids. The CDR3 sequence is CASTPQYRASGDRYEQYF. The CDR3 bases are TGTGCCAGTACCCCTCAATATAGGGCTAGCGGGGATCGGTACGAGCAGTACTTC.

The genes are TRBV6-6 and TRBJ1-6, with TRBD1 as a possible D gene (6 bases). The CDR3 runs to 15 residues. The germline V gene has CDR1 MNHNY and CDR2 SVGAGI (reference sequence). Trimming removed 4 bases from V and 5 bases from J, with 12 bases in between. Here the CDR3 DNA reads TGTGCCAGCAGTTGGATGGACAGCAATAATTCACCCCTCCACTTT. The encoded protein is CASSWMDSNNSPLHF.

The chain joins TRBV20-1 to TRBJ2-7, with 10 bases aligning to TRBD2. Germline V gene sequence: CDR1 DFQATT, CDR2 SNEGSKA (reference sequence). The length of the CDR3 is 13 residues. J lost 9 bases, V lost 3 bases, and 8 bases had no gene match. The DNA for the CDR3 is TGCAGTGCTAGTCAAGCGGGAGGGCCCGTGCAGTACTTC. Translated, it gives CSASQAGGPVQYF.

The chain is built from TRBV5-6 and TRBJ1-6; TRBD1 agrees at 9 bases. CDR3 length: 18 residues. Trimming at V came to 4 bases and at J to 2 bases, leaving 10 bases not matched to a gene. Germline CDR1 SGHDT, CDR2 YYEEEE. CDR3 nucleotides: TGTGCCAGCAGCCCGGACAGGGGTCGCATCACCTATAATTCACCCCTCCACTTT. Translating gives CASSPDRGRITYNSPLHF.

This clone has only a few counts. This sequence joins TRBV5-4 and TRBJ2-7; D is possibly TRBD1 (6 bases). CDR1 and CDR2 from the germline V gene are SGHNT and YYREEE (reference sequence). V lost 2 bases and J 0 bases, leaving 9 bases between the germline ends. The CDR3 has 14 residues. This CDR3 reads CASSFDRSSYEQYF. CDR3 coding DNA: TGTGCCAGCAGCTTTGACAGGAGCTCCTACGAGCAGTACTTC.

This clone was observed a few times. The sample has other DNA sequences that encode this CDR3 too. This chain links TRBV3-1 (or the pseudogene TRBV3-2) with TRBJ1-1, with D maybe TRBD1 (5 bases). V lost 1 base and J 1 base, leaving 7 bases between the germline ends. Germline CDR1 and CDR2: LGHDT and YNNKEL (reference sequence). This CDR3 is 14 amino acids long. The CDR3 loop is CASSQVGGNTEAFF. CDR3 DNA sequence: TGTGCCAGCAGCCAAGTGGGGGGGAACACTGAAGCTTTCTTT.

Written as DNA, the CDR3 is TGTGCCAGCAGCTCTGGGGTACAGGCCTTTCAAGAGACCCAGTACTTC. Residues: CASSSGVQAFQETQYF. The chain recombines TRBV3-1 (or the pseudogene TRBV3-2) with TRBJ2-5; TRBD1 is a possible D gene (5 bases). V was clipped by 5 bases and J by 2 bases, with 18 bases between them. This CDR3 contains 16 residues. Per germline, CDR1 LGHDT and CDR2 YNNKEL (reference sequence).